This section outlines one T cell receptor (beta chain) sequence together with its context. The sample originates from a study of blood T cell repertoires in COVID-19. Study-level background: Researchers got acute and convalescent COVID-19 samples from the United States, Italy and Spain. The analysed material was cDNA or gDNA that came from T cells, B-cell-depleted T cells, or PBMCs.

In the source study's methods: Amplifying reference gene primers gave estimates of nucleated cell counts. Method: immunoSEQ multiplex PCR; TCRdb's copy keeps in-frame clones and lacks some. V and J calls and clone size are as listed in that table; D and trimming were resolved from the DNA. The sample includes under 300,000 clones, approximately 91% of them seen just once. Sequenced material: peripheral blood. This sequence was found in a man aged 45-65 years with acute or convalescent COVID-19.

CDR3 sequence: CASKGRGATNEKLFF. The DNA of the CDR3 is TGTGCCAGCAAAGGCAGGGGAGCAACTAATGAAAAACTGTTTTTT. The J gene is TRBJ1-4, the V gene TRBV2; TRBD1 might be the D (6 bases). The CDR3 covers 15 residues. Per the germline V gene, CDR1 is SNHLY and CDR2 is FYNNEI. Trimming cost V 7 bases and J 0 bases, with 12 bases left between them.